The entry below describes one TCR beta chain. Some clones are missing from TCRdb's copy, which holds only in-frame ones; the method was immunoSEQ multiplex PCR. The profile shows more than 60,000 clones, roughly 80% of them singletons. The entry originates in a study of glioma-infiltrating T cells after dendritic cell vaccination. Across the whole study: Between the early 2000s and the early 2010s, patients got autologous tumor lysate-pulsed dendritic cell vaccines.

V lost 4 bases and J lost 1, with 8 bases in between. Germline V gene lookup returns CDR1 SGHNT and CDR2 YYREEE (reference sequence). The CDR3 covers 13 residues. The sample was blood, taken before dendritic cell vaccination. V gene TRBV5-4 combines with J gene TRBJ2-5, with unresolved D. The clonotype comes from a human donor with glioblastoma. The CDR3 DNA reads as TGTGCCAGCAGCGCGCGGAGCCAAGAGACCCAGTACTTC. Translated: CASSARSQETQYF.